The rows below give T cell receptor beta chains drawn from one sample of a study of cytomegalovirus exposure and HLA in healthy donors. Generated by immunoSEQ multiplex PCR, the TCRdb table keeps only in-frame clones and is missing some. The sample holds fewer than 200,000 clones; approximately 84% are singletons and the top ten take about 4.3%. Sequences were obtained from PBMCs. The receptors shown here come from a woman between 45 and 60 years old in good health and CMV-seropositive. CDR3s include the opening cysteine and the closing phenylalanine or tryptophan. The order of the fields is clone size, J gene, D gene, V gene, CDR3 protein, CDR3 DNA. A D gene is named only where the DNA matches it firmly. Clone size is shown for a subset of rows, as once, few, many or a class of expanded clone.

>.|TRBJ2-5|.|TRBV7-9
CASSPRAAIGTQYF
TGTGCCAGCAGCCCCAGGGCAGCCATAGGGACCCAGTACTTC
>.|TRBJ2-4|.|TRBV6-5
CASSYSPGVDIQYF
TGTGCCAGCAGTTACTCGCCAGGGGTGGACATTCAGTACTTC
>.|TRBJ1-2|.|TRBV19
CASSRGGGYTF
TGTGCCAGTAGTAGGGGAGGTGGCTACACCTTC
>.|TRBJ1-4|TRBD1|TRBV30
CALGQGGEKLFF
TGTGCCCTCGGACAGGGTGGGGAAAAACTGTTTTTT
>.|TRBJ2-1|TRBD1|TRBV28
CASSASQGDEQFF
TGTGCCAGCAGTGCCTCACAGGGGGATGAGCAGTTCTTC
>.|TRBJ1-5|.|TRBV28
CASSSGNQPQHF
TGTGCCAGCAGTTCAGGTAATCAGCCCCAGCATTTT
>.|TRBJ2-1|.|TRBV5-6
CASSRGGTAQLVFRRFF
TGTGCCAGCAGTCGCGGAGGGACAGCTCAGCTAGTTTTTCGTCGGTTCTTC
>.|TRBJ2-5|.|TRBV27
CASSTPLRVEQYF
TGTGCCAGCAGTACTCCACTACGGGTGGAGCAGTACTTC
>.|TRBJ1-2|TRBD1|TRBV7-9
CASNPGGYQGYGYTF
TGTGCCAGCAACCCAGGGGGCTATCAGGGCTATGGCTACACCTTC
>few|TRBJ1-4|.|TRBV28
CASEGGAEDEKLFF
TGTGCCAGCGAGGGGGGGGCGGAGGATGAAAAACTGTTTTTT
>.|TRBJ1-5|.|TRBV27
CASSSHRVYPNQPQHF
TGTGCCAGCAGTTCCCATCGGGTCTACCCCAATCAGCCCCAGCATTTT
>.|TRBJ1-1|TRBD1|TRBV7-9
CSSSFDRGPWNTEAFF
TGTTCCAGCAGCTTCGACAGGGGCCCTTGGAACACTGAAGCTTTCTTT
>.|TRBJ1-5|.|TRBV7-2
CASSPQASNQPQHF
TGTGCCAGCAGCCCACAGGCTAGCAATCAGCCCCAGCATTTT
>.|TRBJ2-7|TRBD1|TRBV11-2
CASSWTGGEYEQYF
TGTGCCAGCAGCTGGACAGGGGGCGAGTACGAGCAGTACTTC
>.|TRBJ1-1|.|TRBV23-1
CASIHPKDSGRANTEAFF
TGCGCCAGCATCCACCCCAAAGACTCTGGGAGGGCGAACACTGAGGCTTTCTTT
>.|TRBJ1-1|TRBD1|TRBV10-3
CAISEPTGGVNTEAFF
TGTGCCATCAGTGAGCCGACAGGGGGAGTGAACACTGAAGCTTTCTTT
>.|TRBJ1-2|TRBD1|TRBV4-1
CASSGRTGAPNYGYTF
TGCGCCAGCAGCGGGCGGACAGGGGCACCTAACTATGGCTACACCTTT
>.|TRBJ2-7|TRBD2|TRBV12-5
CASGATSARYTYEQYF
TGTGCTAGTGGAGCAACTAGCGCGAGATATACCTACGAGCAGTACTTC
>.|TRBJ2-5|.|TRBV18
CASSTDSQETQYF
TGTGCCAGCTCCACGGACAGTCAAGAGACCCAGTACTTC
>.|TRBJ2-3|.|TRBV28
CASVSRGTDTQYF
TGTGCCAGCGTTTCGCGGGGTACAGATACGCAGTATTTT
>.|TRBJ2-5|TRBD2|TRBV4-3
CASSQDVRGGFLGETQYF
TGCGCCAGCAGCCAAGATGTGCGGGGGGGCTTTCTGGGAGAGACCCAGTACTTC
>.|TRBJ1-5|.|TRBV7-2
CASSLGRDFWQPQHF
TGTGCCAGCAGCCTTGGGAGGGATTTTTGGCAGCCCCAGCATTTT
>.|TRBJ1-6|.|TRBV6-1
CASSEGGALHF
TGTGCCAGCAGTGAGGGGGGGGCCCTCCACTTT
>.|TRBJ2-3|TRBD2|TRBV5-1
CASSDTSGGADTQYF
TGCGCCAGCAGCGACACTAGCGGGGGGGCAGATACGCAGTATTTT
>.|TRBJ2-7|TRBD2|TRBV9
CASSVEGNYASGDHEQYF
TGTGCCAGCAGCGTAGAAGGAAACTACGCTAGCGGAGACCACGAGCAGTACTTC
>once|TRBJ2-7|TRBD1|TRBV5-4
CASSQLGQGPYEQYF
TGTGCCAGCAGCCAATTAGGACAGGGACCCTACGAGCAGTACTTC
>.|TRBJ1-1|.|TRBV18
CASSPRDRMNTEAFF
TGTGCCAGCTCACCACGAGACAGGATGAACACTGAAGCTTTCTTT
>.|TRBJ2-2|.|TRBV19
CASSKKPPGLDTEELFF
TGTGCCAGTAGTAAAAAACCCCCGGGTTTGGACACCGAGGAGCTGTTTTTT
>.|TRBJ1-1|.|TRBV27
CASSLTGPNTEAFF
TGTGCCAGCAGTCTCACAGGCCCGAACACTGAAGCTTTCTTT
>.|TRBJ1-2|.|TRBV7-9
CASSPRIYGYTF
TGTGCCAGCAGCCCCAGGATCTATGGCTACACCTTC
>few|TRBJ2-7|.|TRBV28
CASSLSGYEQYF
TGTGCCAGCAGTTTATCCGGCTACGAGCAGTACTTC
>.|TRBJ2-7|.|TRBV10-3
CAIGVPRGASGEQYF
TGTGCCATCGGCGTCCCTCGGGGGGCTTCAGGCGAGCAGTACTTC
>.|TRBJ1-2|.|TRBV14
CASSTDKGGGYTF
TGTGCCAGCAGCACGGACAAGGGAGGGGGCTACACCTTC
>.|TRBJ2-7|.|TRBV5-1
CASSLGAVSSYEQYF
TGCGCCAGCAGCTTGGGGGCAGTTAGCTCCTACGAGCAGTACTTC
>.|TRBJ1-4|TRBD1|TRBV7-9
CASSPGTANEKLFF
TGTGCCAGCAGCCCCGGGACAGCTAATGAAAAACTGTTTTTT
>once|TRBJ2-5|TRBD2|TRBV7-2
CASSLVLADEETQYF
TGTGCCAGCAGCTTAGTCCTAGCGGACGAAGAGACCCAGTACTTC
>.|TRBJ2-5|.|TRBV18
CASSPLQTQETQYF
TGTGCCAGCTCACCCCTACAGACCCAAGAGACCCAGTACTTC
>.|TRBJ2-3|TRBD2|TRBV7-9
CASSQVLAGGPDTQYF
TGCGCCAGCAGCCAAGTCCTAGCGGGAGGGCCAGATACGCAGTATTTT
>.|TRBJ2-7|TRBD1|TRBV28
CASDNGGQGFDYEQYF
TGTGCCAGCGACAACGGGGGACAGGGTTTTGACTACGAGCAGTACTTC
>.|TRBJ1-3|.|TRBV5-1
CASSWNQGAGNTIYF
TGCGCCAGCAGCTGGAACCAGGGTGCCGGAAACACCATATATTTT
>.|TRBJ1-1|.|TRBV7-9
CASSPGTEAFF
TGTGCCAGCAGTCCCGGCACTGAAGCTTTCTTT
>once|TRBJ2-5|.|TRBV30
CAWRSPGWETQYF
TGTGCCTGGAGGTCTCCGGGGTGGGAGACCCAGTACTTC
>.|TRBJ2-1|TRBD2|TRBV9
CASSVELARSYNEQFF
TGTGCCAGCAGCGTAGAACTAGCGAGGTCCTACAATGAGCAGTTCTTC
>.|TRBJ2-7|.|TRBV27
CATRLSSYEQYF
TGTGCCACCAGGCTGAGCTCCTACGAGCAGTACTTC
>.|TRBJ1-1|.|TRBV13
CASGSGQNTEAFF
TGTGCCAGCGGATCGGGACAGAACACTGAAGCTTTCTTT